A single sample gave rise to the 32 T cell receptor beta chains below, sequenced in a study of T cell responses to AZD1222 COVID-19 vaccine. Using immunoSEQ multiplex PCR, the repertoire was profiled, and TCRdb retains in-frame clones only, with some absent. The sample shows 70,000 to 90,000 clones, approximately 89% of them seen only once. This specimen was peripheral blood, taken on day 0 of AZD1222 vaccination. The receptors come from an adult in good health.

A few counts support this clone. The chain combines TRBV30 with TRBJ1-2; D might be TRBD1 (6 bases). There are 13 residues in the CDR3. Trimming left V 4 bases short and J 6 bases short, with 15 bases between. The germline CDR1 and CDR2 sequences are GTSNPN and SVGIG (reference sequence). The CDR3 reads CAWIKGDRHGYTF. The CDR3 nucleotides are TGTGCCTGGATTAAGGGGGATCGGCATGGCTACACCTTC.

This chain joins TRBV11-2 and TRBJ2-7; possible D gene TRBD2, 6 bases. CDR3 length equals 12 residues. V was trimmed by 7 bases and J by 4 bases, leaving 11 bases between them. Germline-derived CDR1 and CDR2 are SGHAT and FQNNGV. CDR3 protein: CASTAGIYEQYF. Here the CDR3 DNA reads TGTGCCAGCACGGCGGGGATATACGAGCAGTACTTC.

The chain couples TRBV24-1 to TRBJ1-3; 10 bases fit TRBD1. Germline CDR1 KGHDR, CDR2 SFDVKD. The CDR3 extends over 21 amino acids. The V segment lost 5 bases and the J segment 0 bases; nucleotides outside the gene matches: 18. Written as DNA, the CDR3 is TGTGCCACCAGTGGTCTCACCTTCCGGGACAGGGGCCATTCCTCTGGAAACACCATATATTTT. Translating gives CATSGLTFRDRGHSSGNTIYF.

This chain connects TRBV5-4 to TRBJ2-7, with TRBD1 matching 9 bases. Germline V gene lookup returns CDR1 SGHNT and CDR2 YYREEE (reference sequence). The CDR3 is 15 residues long. V lost 0 bases to trimming and J lost 5 bases; unmatched junction nucleotides: 6. CDR3 in amino acids: CASSLDGTGFDEQYF. The CDR3 DNA is TGTGCCAGCAGCTTGGACGGGACAGGGTTCGACGAGCAGTACTTC.

The J gene is TRBJ2-7, the V gene TRBV18; 12 nucleotides line up with TRBD2. V shed 5 bases, J shed 3 bases, and the junction held 5 bases outside the gene matches. This CDR3 spans 15 amino acids. The germline gives CDR1 KGHSH, CDR2 LQKENI. The CDR3 is CASSVTSGGFYEQYF. DNA of the CDR3: TGTGCCAGCTCAGTGACTAGCGGGGGATTCTACGAGCAGTACTTC. The whole variable domain, filled in from reference TRBV18 and TRBJ2-7, reads NAGVMQNPRHLVRRRGQEARLRCSPMKGHSHVYWYRQLPEEGLKFMVYLQKENIIDESGMPKERFSAEFPKEGPSILRIQQVVRGDSAAYFCASSVTSGGFYEQYFGPGTRLTVT.

J is TRBJ1-6 and V is TRBV19; 9 bases map to TRBD1. With V trimmed by 4 bases and J by 9 bases, 4 bases remained unmatched. This CDR3 region has 14 residues. CDR1 and CDR2 from the germline V gene are LNHDA and SQIVND (reference sequence). The CDR3 reads CASSTTGGLSPLHF. The CDR3 DNA sequence: TGTGCCAGTAGTACGACAGGGGGGCTTTCACCCCTCCACTTT.

This clone was recorded only once. This chain uses TRBV7-2 with TRBJ2-5; perhaps TRBD2 as D (6 bases). This CDR3 is 14 amino acids long. V lost 5 bases and J 6 bases, leaving 16 bases between the germline ends. Per the germline V gene, CDR1 is SGHTA and CDR2 is FQGNSA. For the CDR3, the DNA is TGTGCCAGCAGCGCGTTAAAGGGGAGGAAGACCCAGTACTTC. Translation gives CASSALKGRKTQYF. The variable domain in full, completed from reference TRBV7-2 and TRBJ2-5, reads GAGVSQSPSNKVTEKGKDVELRCDPISGHTALYWYRQSLGQGLEFLIYFQGNSAPDKSGLPSDRFSAERTGGSVSTLTIQRTQQEDSAVYLCASSALKGRKTQYFGPGTRLLVL.

V is TRBV28 and J is TRBJ1-2; D might be TRBD1 (6 bases). Germline-derived CDR1 and CDR2 are MDHEN and SYDVKM. With 10 bases removed from V and 7 bases from J, the gap between germline ends came to 22 bases. The CDR3 consists of 14 residues. This CDR3 reads CATVTGQGGSGYTF. The CDR3 DNA reads TGTGCCACCGTCACGGGACAAGGCGGGAGTGGCTACACCTTC.

V usage is TRBV11-2 and J usage is TRBJ1-1, with D unresolved. This CDR3 region has 13 residues. The germline CDR1 and CDR2 sequences are SGHAT and FQNNGV. V lost 4 bases, J lost 11 bases, and 17 bases lay in between. CDR3 sequence: CASSYSPAPEAFF. The CDR3 DNA reads as TGTGCCAGCAGCTATTCGCCGGCTCCCGAGGCTTTCTTT.

CDR3 residues: CASSTPEGDQPQHF. The DNA of the CDR3 is TGTGCCAGCAGTACCCCGGAGGGAGATCAGCCCCAGCATTTT. The rearrangement joins TRBV6-2 or TRBV6-3 to TRBJ1-5, with unresolved D. The CDR3 is 14 amino acids. Trimming removed 5 bases from V and 5 bases from J, with 13 bases in between. Germline CDR1 reads MNHEY; CDR2 reads SVGEGT.

The V call is TRBV11-2, the J call TRBJ1-4; perhaps TRBD1 as D (6 bases). Trimming took off 5 bases at V and 8 bases at J, with 15 bases between the two ends. This CDR3 comprises 14 residues. Germline values: CDR1 SGHAT, CDR2 FQNNGV. The CDR3 nucleotides are TGTGCCAGCAGCAGAAAACCGGGGGGCGAAAAACTGTTTTTT. Translation gives CASSRKPGGEKLFF.

The chain links TRBV28 to TRBJ2-1; no clear D. Per the germline V gene, CDR1 is MDHEN and CDR2 is SYDVKM. There are 14 residues in the CDR3. Trimming pared 3 bases from V and 3 bases from J, leaving 9 bases between. CDR3 residues: CASSLSPGYNEQFF. CDR3 coding DNA: TGTGCCAGCAGTTTGAGTCCAGGCTACAATGAGCAGTTCTTC.

This rearrangement joins TRBV5-4 to TRBJ1-6; D remains ambiguous. Germline V gene data show CDR1 as SGHNT and CDR2 as YYREEE (reference sequence). This CDR3 has 14 amino acids. V was shortened by 5 bases and J by 9 bases, with 15 bases between the two germline ends. CDR3 in amino acids: CASRLGGMGSPLHF. CDR3 coding DNA: TGTGCCAGCAGGCTGGGAGGGATGGGTTCACCCCTCCACTTT. The whole variable domain, filled in from reference TRBV5-4 and TRBJ1-6, reads ETGVTQSPTHLIKTRGQQVTLRCSSQSGHNTVSWYQQALGQGPQFIFQYYREEENGRGNFPPRFSGLQFPNYSSELNVNALELDDSALYLCASRLGGMGSPLHFGNGTRLTVT.

The CDR3 coding sequence is TGTGCCAGCAGGCTAGCGGGAGAGACCCAGTACTTC. Protein product: CASRLAGETQYF. The chain combines TRBV12-3 or TRBV12-4 with TRBJ2-5; 8 nucleotides agree with TRBD2. CDR3 length: 12 amino acids. The ends lost 6 bases at V and 4 bases at J; junction bases unmatched: 1.

This chain connects TRBV6-1 to TRBJ1-5; D ambiguous. V lost 2 bases, J lost 9 bases, and 8 bases lay in between. The CDR3 has 12 residues. CDR1 and CDR2 (germline): MNHNS, SASEGT. The CDR3 reads CASSETAGPQHF. The CDR3 DNA sequence: TGTGCCAGCAGTGAAACAGCCGGGCCCCAGCATTTT.

This clone was recorded once. The V and J genes are TRBV5-1 and TRBJ2-5; no definite D call. The CDR3 covers 14 residues. Germline CDR1 SGHRS, CDR2 YFSETQ. The V and J ends lost 2 bases and 3 bases respectively, with 11 bases between them. Written as DNA, the CDR3 is TGCGCCAGCAGCTTTATAAGGGCTAAAGAGACCCAGTACTTC. It specifies CASSFIRAKETQYF.

CDR3 nucleotides: TGTGCCAGCAGCCAAGTTGAGGGCACCTATGGCTACACCTTC. Translation gives CASSQVEGTYGYTF. The chain joins TRBV3-1 (or the pseudogene TRBV3-2) to TRBJ1-2; D remains unclear. Trimming stripped 1 base from V and 4 bases from J, with 10 bases between. The CDR3 runs 14 residues. Germline CDR1 LGHDT, CDR2 YNNKEL (reference sequence).

This clone was recorded once. The junction does not match germline at one end; this may be a read error. This chain connects TRBV6-6 to TRBJ2-7, with 13 bases lining up with TRBD2. The CDR3 is 16 amino acids. CDR1 is MNHNY and CDR2 is SVGAGI in the germline V gene (reference sequence). CDR3 residues: CASSYDRGTSGTPYNF. CDR3 DNA: TGTGCCAGCAGCTACGATAGGGGGACTAGCGGGACTCCATATAACTTC.

CDR3: CASSQAPYEQFF. The CDR3 bases are TGTGCCAGCAGCCAGGCCCCGTATGAGCAGTTCTTC. The rearrangement uses TRBV3-1 (or the pseudogene TRBV3-2) and TRBJ2-1; D gene ambiguous. CDR3 length equals 12 residues. Germline V gene data show CDR1 as LGHDT and CDR2 as YNNKEL (reference sequence). Trimming shortened V by 3 bases and J by 8 bases, and 8 bases separated the two germline ends.

This chain joins TRBV5-4 and TRBJ2-7, with D unclear. Germline assignment: CDR1 SGHNT and CDR2 YYREEE (reference sequence). V lost 2 bases, J lost 7 bases, and 7 bases lay in between. The CDR3 contains 11 residues. CDR3 loop: CASSFNREQYF. In DNA, the CDR3 is TGTGCCAGCAGCTTTAACCGGGAGCAGTACTTC.

The chain combines TRBV5-1 with TRBJ2-1; 8 bases are shared with TRBD1. CDR3 length: 14 amino acids. Trimming took 3 bases from V and 6 from J; bases not matched to a gene: 5. Germline V gene sequence: CDR1 SGHRS, CDR2 YFSETQ. CDR3 loop: CASSSGQVGNEQFF. CDR3 nucleotide sequence: TGCGCCAGCAGCTCGGGACAGGTGGGCAATGAGCAGTTCTTC.

The sample holds a few counts of this clone. The chain is built from TRBV4-1 and TRBJ1-5, with 9 bases lining up with TRBD1. Per the germline V gene, CDR1 is MGHRA and CDR2 is YSYEKL. This CDR3 has 15 amino acids. The V and J ends lost 5 bases and 7 bases, in that order; junction bases with no gene match: 9. In DNA, the CDR3 is TGCGCCAGCAGCGCCTCACAGGGGGCCGGCCAGCCCCAGCATTTT. Protein: CASSASQGAGQPQHF.

The CDR3 DNA sequence: TGTGCCAGCAGCCTCTCTCGGGTCCGGTCGTTTGGCTACACCTTC. Its protein is CASSLSRVRSFGYTF. The chain joins TRBV5-4 to TRBJ1-2; D ambiguous. The V end was cut by 4 bases, the J end by 7 bases, with 20 bases between. Per germline, CDR1 SGHNT and CDR2 YYREEE (reference sequence). The CDR3 runs 15 residues.

The J gene is TRBJ2-3, the V gene TRBV12-3 or TRBV12-4; unclear D gene. CDR3 length: 13 residues. Trimming removed 5 bases at V and 4 bases at J, with 10 bases between. CDR3 in DNA: TGTGCCAGCAGTGGTAGCCCAGCAGATACGCAGTATTTT. Translated: CASSGSPADTQYF.

This chain links TRBV29-1 with TRBJ2-3; 10 nucleotides match TRBD2. Germline CDR1 is SQVTM and CDR2 is ANQGSEA. CDR3 length: 15 amino acids. J gave up 3 bases and V 0 bases, and 3 bases lay outside the gene matches. CDR3 residues: CSVEEIAGGTDTQYF. Written as DNA, the CDR3 is TGCAGCGTTGAAGAAATAGCGGGGGGTACAGATACGCAGTATTTT.

The gene calls are TRBV10-2 and TRBJ1-1, with 8 nucleotides matching TRBD1. Per the germline V gene, CDR1 is WSHSY and CDR2 is SAAADI. V lost 4 bases, J lost 4 bases, and 2 bases stayed unmatched. The CDR3 covers 13 residues. CDR3 sequence: CASSVTGGTEAFF. The CDR3 nucleotides are TGCGCCAGCAGTGTTACAGGGGGCACTGAAGCTTTCTTT.

V and J are TRBV6-1 and TRBJ2-4; D is possibly TRBD2 (6 bases). The CDR3 totals 17 residues. Trimming took off 2 bases at V and 0 bases at J, with 14 bases between the two ends. CDR1 is MNHNS and CDR2 is SASEGT in the germline V gene. In DNA, the CDR3 is TGTGCCAGCAGTGAAAGAAGGAGGGGATTAGCCAAAAACATTCAGTACTTC. Protein sequence: CASSERRRGLAKNIQYF.

The V and J genes are TRBV5-4 and TRBJ2-6, with D unresolved. Trimming left V 4 bases short and J 4 bases short, with 9 bases between. In germline, CDR1 is SGHNT, CDR2 YYREEE (reference sequence). The CDR3 sequence is 14 residues long. CDR3 DNA: TGTGCCAGCAGCCCGCCGGGCGGGGCCAACGTCCTGACTTTC. This sequence encodes CASSPPGGANVLTF.

The J gene is TRBJ2-1, the V gene TRBV6-5; possibly TRBD1 or TRBD2 for D (6 bases each). Trimming removed 8 bases at V and 2 bases at J, with 13 bases between. The CDR3 extends over 14 amino acids. In germline, CDR1 is MNHEY, CDR2 SVGAGI. The chain's CDR3 is CASGRGQPYNEQFF. The CDR3 coding sequence is TGTGCCAGCGGGCGGGGACAACCCTACAATGAGCAGTTCTTC.

In DNA, the CDR3 is TGTGCCAGCATCGAGGGAGGGTCCTACAATGAGCAGTTCTTC. This codes for CASIEGGSYNEQFF. The chain is built from TRBV6-5 and TRBJ2-1; 7 nucleotides line up with TRBD2. CDR1 and CDR2 from the germline V gene are MNHEY and SVGAGI. The length of the CDR3 is 14 residues. After removal of 7 bases from V and 1 base from J, the junction contained 4 bases not matched to a gene.

The gene calls are TRBV3-1 (or the pseudogene TRBV3-2) and TRBJ2-7; unclear D gene. The germline V and J ends were trimmed by 2 bases and 3 bases, with 5 bases remaining between them. The CDR3 is 12 residues long. CDR1 LGHDT and CDR2 YNNKEL come from the germline V gene (reference sequence). In DNA, the CDR3 is TGTGCCAGCAGCCAAATTTACTACGAGCAGTACTTC. It codes for CASSQIYYEQYF.

V is TRBV2 and J is TRBJ1-2, with D possibly matching TRBD1 (6 bases). V dropped 5 bases and J dropped 8 bases, with 15 bases sitting between them. The CDR3 totals 13 residues. Germline CDR1 is SNHLY and CDR2 is FYNNEI. The CDR3 spells CASSYRGAEGYTF. The CDR3 region has the DNA TGTGCCAGCAGTTACCGGGGGGCAGAGGGCTACACCTTC.